These 26 T cell receptor beta chains share one sample of origin, sequenced in a study of blood T cell repertoires in COVID-19. The assay was immunoSEQ multiplex PCR, and TCRdb's table has in-frame clones only and misses some. The sample has about 200,000 clones; around 83% are singletons. The sample was peripheral blood. Receptor source: a woman aged 50 to 60 with COVID-19, enrolled during active disease.

The J gene is TRBJ1-2, the V gene TRBV19; 8 nucleotides align to TRBD1. Looked up from germline, CDR1 is LNHDA and CDR2 is SQIVND (reference sequence). The CDR3 consists of 13 residues. J lost 6 bases, V lost 4 bases, and 4 bases had no gene match. CDR3 sequence reads: CASSRQGADGYTF. The DNA of the CDR3 is TGTGCCAGTAGTAGGCAGGGGGCCGATGGCTACACCTTC. The complete variable domain, with remaining parts taken from reference TRBV19 and TRBJ1-2, reads DGGITQSPKYLFRKEGQNVTLSCEQNLNHDAMYWYRQDPGQGLRLIYYSQIVNDFQKGDIAEGYSVSREKKESFPLTVTSAQKNPTAFYLCASSRQGADGYTFGSGTRLTVV.

The J gene is TRBJ1-2, the V gene TRBV5-8; TRBD1 matches 7 bases. The CDR3 totals 15 residues. Germline lookup yields CDR1 SGHTS and CDR2 YDEGEE. V shed 3 bases, J shed 4 bases, and the junction held 9 bases outside the gene matches. CDR3 DNA: TGTGCCAGCAGCTACCGAACAGGGGATCCCTATGGCTACACCTTC. Its protein is CASSYRTGDPYGYTF.

This clone has a single count. V is TRBV7-6 and J is TRBJ2-7; possibly TRBD2 for D (6 bases). Per the germline V gene, CDR1 is SGHVS and CDR2 is FNYEAQ. The CDR3 spans 15 residues. V lost 1 base, J lost 0 bases, and 10 bases lay in between. Here the CDR3 DNA reads TGTGCCAGCAGCTTAGACGGGGGACCCTCCTACGAGCAGTACTTC. This sequence encodes CASSLDGGPSYEQYF.

The chain couples TRBV25-1 to TRBJ1-6; TRBD1 agrees at 7 bases. V lost 4 bases to trimming and J lost 10 bases; unmatched junction nucleotides: 7. The CDR3 sequence is 14 residues long. Per germline, CDR1 MGHDK and CDR2 SYGVNS. The CDR3: CASSAAQGYSPLHF. CDR3 DNA: TGTGCCAGCAGTGCCGCACAGGGGTACTCACCCCTCCACTTT.

J is TRBJ1-1 and V is TRBV6-5; a possible D gene is TRBD1 (5 bases). The CDR3 loop spans 13 amino acids. The germline V and J ends were trimmed by 7 bases and 1 base, with 10 bases remaining between them. CDR1 is MNHEY, CDR2 SVGAGI, per germline. CDR3 in DNA: TGTGCCAGCAACAACGACAGGAACACTGAAGCTTTCTTT. Translation gives CASNNDRNTEAFF.

The chain joins TRBV25-1 to TRBJ1-2, with D tentatively TRBD1 (6 bases). Germline CDR1 and CDR2: MGHDK and SYGVNS. The CDR3 runs 15 residues. Trimming shortened V by 6 bases and J by 2 bases, and 16 bases separated the two germline ends. The CDR3 nucleotides read TGTGCCAGCAGCCTCACAGGGAGTCGGAACTATGGCTACACCTTC. This encodes CASSLTGSRNYGYTF.

The gene calls are TRBV7-8 and TRBJ2-7, with D possibly matching TRBD1 (6 bases). This CDR3 is 16 amino acids long. V lost 3 bases and J 2 bases, leaving 17 bases between the germline ends. Germline V lookup: CDR1 SGHVS, CDR2 FQNEAQ. Written as DNA, the CDR3 is TGTGCCAGCAGCTTTGAAAGTGGACAGCCCACCTACGAGCAGTACTTC. It encodes CASSFESGQPTYEQYF.

J is TRBJ1-1 and V is TRBV11-2, with 10 bases fitting TRBD1. The CDR3 consists of 14 residues. The germline V gene encodes CDR1 SGHAT and CDR2 FQNNGV. V lost 4 bases to trimming and J lost 3 bases; unmatched junction nucleotides: 2. The CDR3 loop reads CASSWTGGYTEAFF. As DNA, the CDR3 is TGTGCCAGCAGCTGGACAGGGGGATACACTGAAGCTTTCTTT.

The rearrangement links TRBV6-5 to TRBJ1-5, with D possibly being TRBD1 (5 bases). CDR1 and CDR2 (germline): MNHEY, SVGAGI. V lost 6 bases and J 1 base, leaving 13 bases between the germline ends. The CDR3 totals 15 residues. The CDR3 DNA reads TGTGCCAGCAGCCCATGGGCAGGGAGCAATCAGCCCCAGCATTTT. Protein: CASSPWAGSNQPQHF.

The chain uses TRBV5-6 and TRBJ1-2, with 8 bases matching TRBD1. Germline CDR1 is SGHDT and CDR2 is YYEEEE. This CDR3 region has 13 residues. The ends lost 3 bases at V and 10 bases at J; junction bases unmatched: 8. The CDR3 nucleotides read TGTGCCAGCAGCTCGGGACAGGAGCTGTCCTACACCTTC. Translated: CASSSGQELSYTF.

J is TRBJ2-2 and V is TRBV4-1, with 8 bases fitting TRBD2. CDR3 length: 16 residues. Germline CDR1 reads MGHRA; CDR2 reads YSYEKL. V lost 5 bases to trimming and J lost 1 base; unmatched junction nucleotides: 6. CDR3 sequence (DNA): TGCGCCAGCAGCTCATCGAGCGGGGGGAACACCGGGGAGCTGTTTTTT. It translates to CASSSSSGGNTGELFF.

The rearrangement links TRBV28 to TRBJ1-1; weak D call: TRBD1 (5 bases). The CDR3 is 16 residues long. Germline values: CDR1 MDHEN, CDR2 SYDVKM. Trimming stripped 5 bases from V and 2 bases from J, with 18 bases between. CDR3 in DNA: TGTGCCAGCAGTCCAGGGACTTACTTGGCCAACACTGAAGCTTTCTTT. This gives the protein CASSPGTYLANTEAFF.

The chain recombines TRBV7-6 with TRBJ2-1; TRBD1 matches at 9 bases. Germline loops: CDR1 SGHVS, CDR2 FNYEAQ. The CDR3 covers 15 residues. Trimming cost V 4 bases and J 9 bases; bases outside gene matches: 10. The CDR3 DNA is TGTGCCAGCAGCTCCCCGGGACAGGGCATCGGTGAGCAGTTCTTC. Amino acid sequence: CASSSPGQGIGEQFF. Combining the CDR3 with reference TRBV7-6 and TRBJ2-1 gives the whole variable domain GAGVSQSPRYKVTKRGQDVALRCDPISGHVSLYWYRQALGQGPEFLTYFNYEAQQDKSGLPNDRFSAERPEGSISTLTIQRTEQRDSAMYRCASSSPGQGIGEQFFGPGTRLTVL.

As DNA, the CDR3 is TGTGCCAGCAGCCCCGGGACTTTGAACACCGGGGAGCTGTTTTTT. As protein: CASSPGTLNTGELFF. V gene TRBV11-2 combines with J gene TRBJ2-2; weak D call: TRBD2 (6 bases). Between the trimmed V and J ends, which lost 5 bases and 1 base, there was a span of 11 bases. The germline V gene has CDR1 SGHAT and CDR2 FQNNGV. The CDR3 has 15 amino acids.

The chain has TRBV6-5 and TRBJ1-6; D is uncertain. The CDR3 spans 12 residues. Germline CDR1 reads MNHEY; CDR2 reads SVGAGI. With 9 bases removed from V and 3 bases from J, the gap between germline ends came to 6 bases. Here the CDR3 reads CASTNYNSPLHF. DNA for the CDR3: TGTGCCAGTACAAACTATAATTCACCCCTCCACTTT.

V and J are TRBV20-1 and TRBJ2-3; 12 bases agree with TRBD2. CDR1 DFQATT and CDR2 SNEGSKA come from the germline V gene (reference sequence). This CDR3 spans 16 amino acids. After removal of 3 bases from V and 2 bases from J, the junction contained 6 bases not matched to a gene. CDR3 DNA sequence: TGCAGTGCTAGTGCGACTAGCGGGGGCGTCACAGATACGCAGTATTTT. Translating it yields CSASATSGGVTDTQYF.

V and J are TRBV6-5 and TRBJ2-1; D may be TRBD2 (5 bases). The CDR3 is 11 residues long. V dropped 6 bases and J dropped 8 bases, with 8 bases sitting between them. The germline gives CDR1 MNHEY, CDR2 SVGAGI. DNA of the CDR3: TGTGCCAGCAGACTCGGGGATGAGCAGTTCTTC. Its translation is CASRLGDEQFF.

V and J are TRBV5-6 and TRBJ2-4; TRBD2 aligns across 11 bases. This CDR3 is 14 amino acids long. Germline CDR1 SGHDT, CDR2 YYEEEE. Trimming removed 0 bases from V and 7 bases from J; junction bases left unmatched: 0. CDR3 sequence reads: CASSLVAGGNIQYF. In DNA form, the CDR3 reads TGTGCCAGCAGCTTGGTAGCGGGGGGGAACATTCAGTACTTC.

CDR3 amino acids: CASSSGNGNSPLHF. DNA of the CDR3: TGTGCCAGCAGCTCAGGGAATGGTAATTCACCCCTCCACTTT. The V and J genes are TRBV28 and TRBJ1-6; D is possibly TRBD1 (5 bases). This CDR3 contains 14 residues. V shed 6 bases and J shed 6 bases, with 12 bases lying between them. The germline V gene has CDR1 MDHEN and CDR2 SYDVKM.

The count of this clone is one. This chain connects TRBV6-1 to TRBJ1-2; the D is unclear. The V and J ends lost 2 bases and 0 bases respectively, with 16 bases between them. Germline assignment: CDR1 MNHNS and CDR2 SASEGT. The CDR3 is 17 residues long. The DNA of the CDR3 is TGTGCCAGCAGTGAAAAAGCGGTGAACAGACCTAACTATGGCTACACCTTC. As protein: CASSEKAVNRPNYGYTF.

This clone has just one count. The V and J genes are TRBV19 and TRBJ1-1; D might be TRBD1 (6 bases). Germline CDR1 reads LNHDA; CDR2 reads SQIVND (reference sequence). Trimming removed 2 bases from V and 1 base from J, with 11 bases in between. This CDR3 comprises 15 residues. CDR3: CASSIFLGGNTEAFF. CDR3 sequence (DNA): TGTGCCAGTAGTATATTCTTAGGGGGGAACACTGAAGCTTTCTTT.

This clone showed up just a few times. V usage is TRBV13 and J usage is TRBJ2-7; 9 positions match TRBD2. V shed 5 bases, J shed 6 bases, and the junction held 8 bases outside the gene matches. Germline V CDR1 and CDR2: PRHDT, FYEKMQ (reference sequence). The CDR3 runs to 14 residues. CDR3 bases: TGTGCCAGCAGCGGCCAGCGGGGGGTAAGCGAGCAGTACGTC. Its protein is CASSGQRGVSEQYV.

V is TRBV11-2 and J is TRBJ2-3; 9 bases are shared with TRBD2. This CDR3 region has 14 residues. The junction had 12 bases not matched to a gene; V was cut back by 10 bases and J by 7 bases. CDR1 and CDR2 (germline): SGHAT, FQNNGV. The CDR3 nucleotides read TGTGCCATACGGGGGCTAGCGGGGTCCCATACGCAGTATTTT. Its translation is CAIRGLAGSHTQYF.

This chain connects TRBV10-3 to TRBJ2-5; D might be TRBD1 (6 bases). Trimming took off 1 base at V and 4 bases at J, with 13 bases between the two ends. The CDR3 consists of 15 residues. CDR1 and CDR2 from the germline V gene are ENHRY and SYGVKD. The CDR3 bases are TGTGCCATCAGTGAGTTCCCGGACAGAGTAGAGACCCAGTACTTC. Residues: CAISEFPDRVETQYF.

This rearrangement joins TRBV10-2 to TRBJ2-5; 8 bases are a match to TRBD2. V lost 10 bases, J lost 6 bases, and 19 bases stayed unmatched. This CDR3 is 16 amino acids long. Germline lookup yields CDR1 WSHSY and CDR2 SAAADI. CDR3 sequence reads: CATIRGGRLALKTQYF. As DNA, the CDR3 is TGCGCCACAATCCGGGGGGGGCGCTTGGCTTTAAAGACCCAGTACTTC.

This chain joins TRBV5-6 and TRBJ1-2, with D possibly matching TRBD1 (6 bases). The germline CDR1 and CDR2 sequences are SGHDT and YYEEEE. The germline V and J ends were trimmed by 4 bases and 5 bases, with 12 bases remaining between them. The CDR3 runs to 13 residues. CDR3 sequence (DNA): TGTGCCAGCAGCCCGGGACACGGATATGGCTACACCTTC. It codes for CASSPGHGYGYTF.